This TCR beta chain was sequenced in a study of STAT3 mutations in large granular lymphocyte leukemia. Study-level findings and limits: Treatment regimens differed across patients between samplings. Clonal expansion was inferred from other time points because no sample existed at each clone's first appearance. In about 35% of the 18 patients, new TCR clonotypes emerged after therapy. At least one immunodominant TCR beta clonotype appeared in every T-cell large granular lymphocyte leukemia patient. A small but highly pathogenic clone may have been missed.

On this clone itself: The antigen is unknown.

Sequencing was performed with immunoSEQ multiplex PCR; in TCRdb, only in-frame clones are kept and a portion is missing. The sample records around 39,000 clones, about 88% being singletons. Sequencing was carried out using PBMCs. This sequence was found in a human donor with T large granular lymphocyte leukemia. Some clones in this sample may be carry-over from other donors' samples.

The CDR3 DNA is TGTGCCAGCAGCTTTAGCGACGAGGGTGGAAACACCATATATTTT. Translating gives CASSFSDEGGNTIYF. The chain is built from TRBV5-4 and TRBJ1-3; D not resolved. The germline gives CDR1 SGHNT, CDR2 YYREEE (reference sequence). Trimming shortened V by 2 bases and J by 3 bases, and 12 bases separated the two germline ends. The CDR3 is 15 amino acids.